This is a list of T cell receptor beta chains from one sample in a study of T cell repertoires in cytomegalovirus infection. Their antigen targets remain unknown. TCRdb re-derived calls from the reads in MiXCR, one entry per CDR3 protein. The repertoire holds 360,000 or so distinct CDR3 sequences, with roughly 36% as singletons. Sequenced material: cultured PBMCs, taken from culture after CMV antigen stimulation. The receptors stem from a human donor in good health (CMV status not recorded). Some clones in this sample may be carry-over from other donors' samples. Each CDR3 is given with its conserved first and last residue. The D gene is left open where the match is weak. The size entry is marked missing in some rows and otherwise reads once, few, many or a size class.

abundance | j_gene | v_gene | d_gene | CDR3aa | CDR3nt
- | TRBJ2-7 | TRBV4-1 | TRBD1 | CASSQDRGLNEQYF | TGTGCCAGCAGCCAAGACAGGGGGCTGAACGAGCAGTACTTC
- | TRBJ2-7 | TRBV7-6 | TRBD1 | CASSGTGVNEQYF | TGTGCCAGCAGCGGGACAGGGGTCAACGAGCAGTACTTC
- | TRBJ1-3 | TRBV5-4 | TRBD1 | CASSQRQGNAGNTIYF | TGTGCCAGCAGCCAACGACAGGGGAACGCTGGAAACACCATATATTTT
- | TRBJ2-6 | TRBV6-2/TRBV6-3 | - | CASSSPRGANVLTF | TGTGCCAGCAGTTCCCCGCGAGGGGCCAACGTCCTGACTTTC
few | TRBJ2-7 | TRBV7-2 | - | CASSLERYEQYF | TGTGCCAGCAGCTTAGAGCGATACGAGCAGTACTTC
- | TRBJ1-6 | TRBV7-2 | - | CASSWYNSPLHF | TGTGCCAGCAGCTGGTATAATTCACCCCTCCACTTT
- | TRBJ1-3 | TRBV3-1 | - | CASSPTGGPSGNTIYF | TGTGCCAGCAGCCCCACGGGGGGACCGTCTGGAAACACCATATATTTT
- | TRBJ2-5 | TRBV6-6 | TRBD2 | CASSYSRKGLAGLQETQYF | TGTGCCAGCAGTTACTCGAGGAAAGGGCTAGCGGGACTCCAAGAGACCCAGTACTTC
few | TRBJ2-1 | TRBV7-2 | - | CASRGGRDYNEQFF | TGTGCCAGCAGGGGGGGGCGAGACTACAATGAGCAGTTCTTC
- | TRBJ1-2 | TRBV10-3 | TRBD1 | CAIRRGQDYGYTF | TGTGCCATCAGGCGGGGACAGGACTATGGCTACACCTTC
few | TRBJ1-3 | TRBV7-9 | - | CASSLEESSSGNTIYF | TGTGCCAGCAGCTTAGAAGAGTCGAGCTCTGGAAACACCATATATTTT
few | TRBJ2-5 | TRBV20-1 | - | CSASGAGQETQYF | TGCAGTGCTAGCGGGGCCGGGCAAGAGACCCAGTACTTC
- | TRBJ1-2 | TRBV7-9 | - | CASSLVGRAYYGYTF | TGTGCCAGCAGCTTAGTCGGCAGGGCGTACTATGGCTACACCTTC
- | TRBJ2-4 | TRBV12-3/TRBV12-4 | TRBD2 | CASSLLGLAGAKNIQYF | TGTGCCAGCAGTTTATTAGGATTAGCGGGAGCCAAAAACATTCAGTACTTC
many | TRBJ2-1 | TRBV7-2 | - | CASRGDLAGFNEQFF | TGTGCCAGCAGGGGGGACCTAGCTGGGTTCAATGAGCAGTTCTTC
once | TRBJ2-1 | TRBV15 | TRBD2 | CATSRQSATSENNEQFF | TGTGCCACCAGCAGACAGTCAGCGACTAGCGAAAACAATGAGCAGTTCTTC
- | TRBJ2-1 | TRBV4-1 | TRBD1 | CASSQGDSYNEQFF | TGCGCCAGCAGCCAAGGGGACAGCTACAATGAGCAGTTCTTC
few | TRBJ2-1 | TRBV18 | - | CASSPQGRGAGIYNEQFF | TGTGCCAGCTCACCACAGGGTCGGGGTGCGGGGATATACAATGAGCAGTTCTTC
- | TRBJ1-2 | TRBV2 | - | CASRLEHYGYTF | TGTGCCAGCAGGTTAGAGCACTATGGCTACACCTTC
- | TRBJ2-1 | TRBV19 | - | CASKTLSGSSYNEQFF | TGTGCCAGTAAAACATTAAGCGGTAGCTCCTACAATGAGCAGTTCTTC
once | TRBJ1-1 | TRBV7-4 | TRBD1 | CASSLFRPGGGDTEAFF | TGTGCCAGCAGCTTGTTTCGCCCAGGGGGGGGGGACACTGAAGCTTTCTTT
- | TRBJ2-1 | TRBV6-2/TRBV6-3 | TRBD2 | CASSRPGLAYNEQFF | TGTGCCAGCAGTCGACCGGGACTAGCGTACAATGAGCAGTTCTTC
- | TRBJ1-5 | TRBV6-6 | - | CASGRPQHF | TGTGCCAGCGGGAGGCCCCAGCATTTT
once | TRBJ1-5 | TRBV2 | TRBD1 | CASAFDRGNQPQHF | TGTGCCAGCGCCTTCGACAGGGGCAATCAGCCCCAGCATTTT
many | TRBJ1-1 | TRBV6-2/TRBV6-3 | TRBD1 | CASIRTGPNTEAFF | TGTGCCAGCATTCGGACAGGGCCGAACACTGAAGCTTTCTTT
- | TRBJ2-3 | TRBV6-1 | - | CASKGLGDTQYF | TGTGCCAGCAAGGGGCTCGGAGATACGCAGTATTTT
- | TRBJ2-1 | TRBV4-2 | - | CASSQTGQQYNEQFF | TGTGCCAGCAGCCAAACAGGACAGCAGTACAATGAGCAGTTCTTC
- | TRBJ2-1 | TRBV3-1 | - | CASSQGPKGPNEQFF | TGTGCCAGCAGCCAAGGGCCCAAAGGTCCCAATGAGCAGTTCTTC
- | TRBJ1-1 | TRBV7-9 | - | CASMLDLNTEAFF | TGTGCCAGCATGCTGGACTTAAACACTGAAGCTTTCTTT
few | TRBJ1-1 | TRBV7-2 | - | CASSGSSYPNTEAFF | TGTGCCAGCAGCGGTTCGAGCTACCCGAACACTGAAGCTTTCTTT
- | TRBJ1-1 | TRBV28 | - | CASSSAANMNTEAFF | TGTGCCAGCAGTTCGGCAGCCAATATGAACACTGAAGCTTTCTTT
few | TRBJ2-3 | TRBV10-3 | TRBD2 | CAISGSGTNTSTDTQYF | TGTGCCATCAGTGGTAGCGGGACGAATACTAGCACAGATACGCAGTATTTT
- | TRBJ2-7 | TRBV7-2 | - | CASSLVGSGSYEQYF | TGTGCCAGCAGCTTAGTGGGTAGCGGATCCTACGAGCAGTACTTC
- | TRBJ1-5 | TRBV6-8 | TRBD1 | CASTGTGTYSNQPQHF | TGTGCCAGCACCGGGACAGGGACCTATAGCAATCAGCCCCAGCATTTT
- | TRBJ2-3 | TRBV7-9 | - | CASSLGGRPDTQYF | TGTGCCAGCAGCTTAGGAGGGAGGCCAGATACGCAGTATTTT
- | TRBJ1-2 | TRBV11-3 | - | CASSSSGTSNVASNYGYTF | TGTGCCAGCAGCTCCTCCGGGACATCCAACGTGGCCTCTAACTATGGCTACACCTTC
- | TRBJ2-1 | TRBV9 | TRBD2 | CASSVGLAGGLNEQFF | TGTGCCAGCAGCGTAGGGCTAGCGGGAGGACTAAATGAGCAGTTCTTC
few | TRBJ2-7 | TRBV27 | - | CASSLSLHYEQYF | TGTGCCAGCAGTTTATCCCTCCATTACGAGCAGTACTTC
- | TRBJ2-3 | TRBV12-3/TRBV12-4 | - | CASSLGHSSRADTQYF | TGTGCCAGCAGTTTAGGCCACAGCTCAAGGGCGGATACGCAGTATTTT
few | TRBJ2-2 | TRBV7-6 | - | CASSPKNTGELFF | TGTGCCAGCAGCCCTAAGAACACCGGGGAGCTGTTTTTT
- | TRBJ2-7 | TRBV20-1 | - | CSARETRTGFDEQYF | TGCAGTGCTAGAGAAACCCGTACAGGGTTCGACGAGCAGTACTTC
- | TRBJ2-5 | TRBV7-9 | TRBD1 | CASLVGQGQETQYF | TGTGCCAGCCTCGTGGGACAGGGGCAAGAGACCCAGTACTTC
once | TRBJ1-2 | TRBV18 | - | CASSEEMTYGYTF | TGTGCCAGCTCAGAGGAAATGACCTATGGCTACACCTTC
- | TRBJ1-1 | TRBV14 | - | CASSQGRGAEAFF | TGTGCCAGCAGCCAAGGCAGGGGAGCTGAAGCTTTCTTT
- | TRBJ2-6 | TRBV5-6 | - | CASSEGVGGANVLTF | TGTGCCAGCAGCGAAGGAGTTGGTGGGGCCAACGTCCTGACTTTC